The sequence of this T cell receptor (beta chain) was determined in a study of blood T cell repertoires in COVID-19. Study-level background: Samples of COVID-19 (acute and convalescent) were obtained from the United States, Italy and Spain. T cells, B-cell-depleted T cells, or PBMCs provided the cDNA or gDNA that served as material.

The V gene's germline CDR1 is MNHEY and CDR2 SVGAGI. There are 14 residues in the CDR3. Trimming stripped 4 bases from V and 4 bases from J, with 14 bases between. How the authors handled the data: Estimates of nucleated cell counts were drawn from the amplification of reference gene primers. Data came from immunoSEQ multiplex PCR; TCRdb stores just in-frame clones and leaves some out. V and J calls and clone size are given by that table; D and trimming were obtained from the DNA. This table has approximately 75,000 clones, about 93% appearing once. Sequencing used peripheral blood. The chain joins TRBV6-5 to TRBJ2-7, with D possibly being TRBD2 (5 bases). The receptor comes from a human donor in a cohort sampled during active COVID-19. The CDR3 region is CASSSLTSSYEQYF. In DNA form, the CDR3 reads TGTGCCAGCAGTTCATTAACTAGTTCATACGAGCAGTACTTC.